This TCR beta chain came from a study of blood T cells in healthy people across ages. PCR was performed a second time for about 7 to 11 cycles using a sample-barcoded 5' primer and a J-beta primer mix. Via MiXCR, TCRdb re-called the 5' RACE reads, giving one row per CDR3 protein. The sample has about 970,000 distinct CDR3 sequences, about 53% seen once. As for this clonotype: Its target is not known.

The study isolated at least 6.5 million PBMCs from each sample. Points from the study as a whole: It was found that TCR beta diversity correlated strongly with the percentage of naive T cells. Age brought a roughly linear fall in TCR beta diversity measured per million T cells.

Per germline, CDR1 MDHEN and CDR2 SYDVKM. The germline V and J ends were trimmed by 7 bases and 4 bases, with 14 bases remaining between them. CDR3 size: 14 residues. Sequenced input: blood. The TCR originated in a woman in her sixties in good health. V gene TRBV28 combines with J gene TRBJ2-1; D remains ambiguous. DNA of the CDR3: TGTGCCAGCATCCCGGCGGAACCTTACAATGAGCAGTTCTTC. Its protein is CASIPAEPYNEQFF. The full variable domain, with the rest looked up from reference TRBV28 and TRBJ2-1, is DVKVTQSSRYLVKRTGEKVFLECVQDMDHENMFWYRQDPGLGLRLIYFSYDVKMKEKGDIPEGYSVSREKKERFSLILESASTNQTSMYLCASIPAEPYNEQFFGPGTRLTVL.